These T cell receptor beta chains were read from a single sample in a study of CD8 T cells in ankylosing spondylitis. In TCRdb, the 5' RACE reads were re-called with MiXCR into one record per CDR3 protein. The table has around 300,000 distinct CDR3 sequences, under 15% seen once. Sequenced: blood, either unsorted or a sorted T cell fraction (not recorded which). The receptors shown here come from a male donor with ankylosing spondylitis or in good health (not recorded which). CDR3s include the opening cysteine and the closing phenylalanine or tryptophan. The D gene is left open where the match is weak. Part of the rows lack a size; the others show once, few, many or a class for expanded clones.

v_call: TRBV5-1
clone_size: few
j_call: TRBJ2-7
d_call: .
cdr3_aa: CASSLHQGYEQYF
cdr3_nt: TGCGCCAGCAGCTTGCACCAGGGCTACGAGCAGTACTTC

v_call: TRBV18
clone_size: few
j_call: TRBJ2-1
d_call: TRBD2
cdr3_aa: CASSPSTSLGEQFF
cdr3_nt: TGTGCCAGCTCACCATCGACTAGCCTTGGTGAGCAGTTCTTC

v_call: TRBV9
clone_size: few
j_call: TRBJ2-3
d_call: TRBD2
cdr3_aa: CASSVGPAGRGARDTQYF
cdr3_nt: TGTGCCAGCAGCGTAGGGCCCGCGGGGCGGGGGGCCCGAGATACGCAGTATTTT

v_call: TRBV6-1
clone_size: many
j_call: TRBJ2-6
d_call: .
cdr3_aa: CAALPDRLISGANVLTF
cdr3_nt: TGTGCAGCCCTCCCGGACAGACTAATCTCTGGGGCCAACGTCCTGACTTTC

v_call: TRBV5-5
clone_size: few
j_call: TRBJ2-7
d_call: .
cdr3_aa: CASSLKAFSYEQYF
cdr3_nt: TGTGCCAGCAGCTTGAAGGCCTTCTCGTACGAGCAGTACTTC

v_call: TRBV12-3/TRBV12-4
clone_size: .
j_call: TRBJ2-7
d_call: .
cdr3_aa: CASSFSRRYEQYF
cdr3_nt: TGTGCCAGCAGTTTCTCCCGAAGATACGAGCAGTACTTC

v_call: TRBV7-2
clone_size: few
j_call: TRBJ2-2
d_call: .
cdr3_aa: CASSLYGKNTGELFF
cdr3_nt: TGTGCCAGCAGCTTATACGGGAAGAACACCGGGGAGCTGTTTTTT

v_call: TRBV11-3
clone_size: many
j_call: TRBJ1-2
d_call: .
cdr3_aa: CASSLQGNGYTF
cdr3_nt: TGTGCCAGCAGCTTACAGGGGAATGGCTACACCTTC

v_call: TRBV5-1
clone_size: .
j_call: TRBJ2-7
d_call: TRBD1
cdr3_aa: CASSFPGQGGGEQYF
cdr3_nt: TGCGCCAGCAGCTTCCCGGGACAGGGGGGAGGCGAGCAGTACTTC

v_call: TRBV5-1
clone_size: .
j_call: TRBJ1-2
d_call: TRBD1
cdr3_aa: CASSRDRDDGYTF
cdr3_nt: TGCGCCAGCAGCAGGGACAGGGACGATGGCTACACCTTC

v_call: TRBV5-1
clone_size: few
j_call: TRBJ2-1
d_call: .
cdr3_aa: CASSLEGTSYNEQFF
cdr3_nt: TGCGCCAGCAGCTTGGAGGGGACCTCCTACAATGAGCAGTTCTTC

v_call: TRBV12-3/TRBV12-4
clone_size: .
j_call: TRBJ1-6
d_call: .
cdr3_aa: CASGLSEGSPLHF
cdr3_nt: TGTGCCAGCGGACTATCTGAGGGATCACCCCTCCACTTT

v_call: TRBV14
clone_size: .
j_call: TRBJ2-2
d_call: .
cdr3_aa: CASSLRDNFGELFF
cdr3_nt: TGTGCCAGCAGCCTCCGGGATAACTTTGGGGAGCTGTTTTTT

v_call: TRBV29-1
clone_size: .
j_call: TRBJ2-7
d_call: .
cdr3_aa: CSVAPKGYEQYF
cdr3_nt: TGCAGCGTCGCTCCGAAGGGATACGAGCAGTACTTC

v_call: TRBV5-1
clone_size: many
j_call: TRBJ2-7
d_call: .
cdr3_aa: CASSRSDAYEQYF
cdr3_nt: TGCGCCAGCAGCCGGTCGGATGCCTACGAGCAGTACTTC

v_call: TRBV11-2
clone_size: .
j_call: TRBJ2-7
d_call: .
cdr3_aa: CASSLLLFGSSYEQYF
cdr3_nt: TGTGCCAGCAGCTTATTGCTCTTCGGGAGCTCCTACGAGCAGTACTTC

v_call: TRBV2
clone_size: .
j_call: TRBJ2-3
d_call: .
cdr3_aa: CASSRGLVDTQYF
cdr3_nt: TGTGCCAGCAGTCGTGGCCTGGTGGATACGCAGTATTTT

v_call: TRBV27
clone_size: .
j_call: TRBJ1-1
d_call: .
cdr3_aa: CASSLFWPGGNTEAFF
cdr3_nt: TGTGCCAGCAGTTTATTCTGGCCCGGGGGGAACACTGAAGCTTTCTTT

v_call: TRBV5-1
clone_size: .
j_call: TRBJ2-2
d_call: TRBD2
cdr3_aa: CASSLVPSGTSTGELFF
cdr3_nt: TGCGCCAGCAGCTTGGTTCCTAGCGGGACTTCCACCGGGGAGCTGTTTTTT

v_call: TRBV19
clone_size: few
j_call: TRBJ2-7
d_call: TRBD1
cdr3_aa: CASSISQGAYEQYF
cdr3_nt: TGTGCCAGTAGTATCTCACAGGGGGCCTACGAGCAGTACTTC

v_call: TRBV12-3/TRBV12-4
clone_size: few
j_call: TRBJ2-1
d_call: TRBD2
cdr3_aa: CASSPGTSGLNNEQFF
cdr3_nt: TGTGCCAGCAGTCCCGGGACTAGCGGGCTTAACAATGAGCAGTTCTTC

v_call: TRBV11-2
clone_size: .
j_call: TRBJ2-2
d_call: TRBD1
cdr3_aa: CASTLQGAPTGELFF
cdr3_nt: TGTGCCAGCACCCTACAGGGGGCCCCAACCGGGGAGCTGTTTTTT

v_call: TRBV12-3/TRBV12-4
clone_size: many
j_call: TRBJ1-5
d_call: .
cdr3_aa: CASSWQNQPQHF
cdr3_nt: TGTGCCAGCAGTTGGCAAAATCAGCCCCAGCATTTT

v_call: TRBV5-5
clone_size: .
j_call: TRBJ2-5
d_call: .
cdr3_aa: CASSGPGLHQETQYF
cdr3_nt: TGTGCCAGCAGCGGCCCGGGACTCCACCAAGAGACCCAGTACTTC

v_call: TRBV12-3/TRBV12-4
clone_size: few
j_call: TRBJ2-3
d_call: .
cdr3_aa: CASRPRDDTQYF
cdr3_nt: TGTGCCAGCAGGCCTAGGGACGATACGCAGTATTTT

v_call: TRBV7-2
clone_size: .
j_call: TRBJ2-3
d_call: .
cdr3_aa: CASSPFASSTDTQYF
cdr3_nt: TGTGCCAGCAGCCCTTTCGCGAGTAGCACAGATACGCAGTATTTT

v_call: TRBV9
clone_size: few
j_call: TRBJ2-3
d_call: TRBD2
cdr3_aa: CASSVGVRTSGADTQYF
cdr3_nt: TGTGCCAGCAGCGTAGGGGTTCGGACTAGCGGTGCAGATACGCAGTATTTT

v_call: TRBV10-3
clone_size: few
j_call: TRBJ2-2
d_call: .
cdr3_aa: CAISEPNRNTGELFF
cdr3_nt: TGTGCCATCAGTGAGCCGAACAGGAACACCGGGGAGCTGTTTTTT

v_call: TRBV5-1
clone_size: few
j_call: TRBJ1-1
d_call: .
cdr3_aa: CASSLQERTEAFF
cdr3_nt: TGCGCCAGCAGCTTACAGGAGCGCACTGAAGCTTTCTTT

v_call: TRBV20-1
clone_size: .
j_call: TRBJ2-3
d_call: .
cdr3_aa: CSASSGAPDTQYF
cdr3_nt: TGCAGTGCTAGTTCGGGGGCCCCAGATACGCAGTATTTT

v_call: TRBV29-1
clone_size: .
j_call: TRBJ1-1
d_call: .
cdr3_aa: CSVDKGVTEAFF
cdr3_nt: TGCAGCGTTGATAAGGGGGTAACTGAAGCTTTCTTT

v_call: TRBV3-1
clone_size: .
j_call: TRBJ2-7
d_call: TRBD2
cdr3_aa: CASSPRTSGIKDEQYF
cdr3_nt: TGTGCCAGCAGCCCCAGGACTAGCGGGATTAAGGACGAGCAGTACTTC

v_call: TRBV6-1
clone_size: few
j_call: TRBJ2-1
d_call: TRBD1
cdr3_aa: CASSVGQGLYNEQFF
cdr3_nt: TGTGCCAGCAGTGTGGGACAGGGGCTCTACAATGAGCAGTTCTTC